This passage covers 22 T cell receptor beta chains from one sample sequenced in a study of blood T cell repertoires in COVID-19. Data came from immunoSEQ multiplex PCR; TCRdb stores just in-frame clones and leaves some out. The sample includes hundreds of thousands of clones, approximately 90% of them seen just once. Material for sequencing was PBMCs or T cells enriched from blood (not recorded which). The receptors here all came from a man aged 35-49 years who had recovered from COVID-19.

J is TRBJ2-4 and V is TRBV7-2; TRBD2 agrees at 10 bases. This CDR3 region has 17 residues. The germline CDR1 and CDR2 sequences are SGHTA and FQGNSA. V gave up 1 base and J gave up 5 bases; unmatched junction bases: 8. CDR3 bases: TGTGCCAGCAGCTTAGACTCCTCTAGCGGGAGACAAAACATTCAGTACTTC. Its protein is CASSLDSSSGRQNIQYF. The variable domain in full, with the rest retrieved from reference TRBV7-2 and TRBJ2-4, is GAGVSQSPSNKVTEKGKDVELRCDPISGHTALYWYRQSLGQGLEFLIYFQGNSAPDKSGLPSDRFSAERTGGSVSTLTIQRTQQEDSAVYLCASSLDSSSGRQNIQYFGAGTRLSVL.

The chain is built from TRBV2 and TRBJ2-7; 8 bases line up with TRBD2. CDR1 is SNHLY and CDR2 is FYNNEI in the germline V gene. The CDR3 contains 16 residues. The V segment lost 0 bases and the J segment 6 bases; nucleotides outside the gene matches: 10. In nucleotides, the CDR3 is TGTGCCAGCAGTGAAGCGAGCGGGGGCTGGCCGGGCGAGCAGTACTTC. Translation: CASSEASGGWPGEQYF.

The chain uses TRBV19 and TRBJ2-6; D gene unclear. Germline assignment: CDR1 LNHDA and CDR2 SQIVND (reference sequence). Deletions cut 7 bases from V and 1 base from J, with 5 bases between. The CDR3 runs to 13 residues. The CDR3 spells CASTISGANVLTF. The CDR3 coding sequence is TGTGCCAGTACCATTTCTGGGGCCAACGTCCTGACTTTC. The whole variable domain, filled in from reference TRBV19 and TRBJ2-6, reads DGGITQSPKYLFRKEGQNVTLSCEQNLNHDAMYWYRQDPGQGLRLIYYSQIVNDFQKGDIAEGYSVSREKKESFPLTVTSAQKNPTAFYLCASTISGANVLTFGAGSRLTVL.

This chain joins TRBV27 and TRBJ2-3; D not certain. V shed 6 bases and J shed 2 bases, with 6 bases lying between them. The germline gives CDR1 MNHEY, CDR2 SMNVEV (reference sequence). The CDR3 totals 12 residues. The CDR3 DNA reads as TGTGCCAGCAGCCCTACCACAGATACGCAGTATTTT. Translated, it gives CASSPTTDTQYF.

The CDR3 loop is CSAPSGDSQYF. The CDR3 DNA sequence: TGCAGTGCTCCCTCGGGGGACTCGCAGTACTTC. The rearrangement links TRBV20-1 to TRBJ2-7; D may be TRBD2 (6 bases). Germline loops: CDR1 DFQATT, CDR2 SNEGSKA (reference sequence). V was trimmed by 5 bases and J by 9 bases, leaving 14 bases between them. This CDR3 contains 11 residues.

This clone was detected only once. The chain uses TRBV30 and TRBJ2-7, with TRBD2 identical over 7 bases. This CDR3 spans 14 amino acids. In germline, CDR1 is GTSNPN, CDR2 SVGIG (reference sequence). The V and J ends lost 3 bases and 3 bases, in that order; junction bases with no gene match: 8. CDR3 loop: CAWRGWRGYYEQYF. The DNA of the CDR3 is TGTGCCTGGAGAGGTTGGCGGGGGTACTACGAGCAGTACTTC.

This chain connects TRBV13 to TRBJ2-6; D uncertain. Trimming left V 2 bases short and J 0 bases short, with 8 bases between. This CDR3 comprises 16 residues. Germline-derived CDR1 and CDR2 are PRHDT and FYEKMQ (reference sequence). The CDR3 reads CASSLKTRSGANVLTF. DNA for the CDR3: TGTGCCAGCAGCTTAAAAACACGCTCTGGGGCCAACGTCCTGACTTTC.

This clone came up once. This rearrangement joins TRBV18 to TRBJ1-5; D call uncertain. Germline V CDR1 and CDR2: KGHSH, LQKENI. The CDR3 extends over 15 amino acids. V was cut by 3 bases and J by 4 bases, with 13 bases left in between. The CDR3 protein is CASSPTSSRNQPQHF. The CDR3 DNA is TGTGCCAGCTCACCCACTTCGTCCCGGAATCAGCCCCAGCATTTT.

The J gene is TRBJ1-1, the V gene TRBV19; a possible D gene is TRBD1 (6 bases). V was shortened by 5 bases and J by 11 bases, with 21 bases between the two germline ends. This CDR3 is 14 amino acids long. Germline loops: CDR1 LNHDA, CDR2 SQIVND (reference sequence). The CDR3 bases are TGTGCCAGTAGTCCGGATACAGGGTTAATTGGGGCTTTCTTT. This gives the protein CASSPDTGLIGAFF.

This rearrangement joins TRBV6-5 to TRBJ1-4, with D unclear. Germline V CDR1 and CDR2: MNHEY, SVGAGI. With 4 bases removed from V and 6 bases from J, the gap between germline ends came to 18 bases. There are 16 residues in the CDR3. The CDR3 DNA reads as TGTGCCAGCAGTTCCACGGCAGGCTTTGGTGATGAAAAACTGTTTTTT. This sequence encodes CASSSTAGFGDEKLFF.

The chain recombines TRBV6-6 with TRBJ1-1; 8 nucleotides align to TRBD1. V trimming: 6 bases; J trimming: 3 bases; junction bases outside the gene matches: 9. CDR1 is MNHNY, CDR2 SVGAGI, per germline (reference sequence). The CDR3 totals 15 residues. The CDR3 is CASSKTGVGHTEAFF. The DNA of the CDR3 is TGTGCCAGCAGCAAGACAGGGGTTGGGCACACTGAAGCTTTCTTT.

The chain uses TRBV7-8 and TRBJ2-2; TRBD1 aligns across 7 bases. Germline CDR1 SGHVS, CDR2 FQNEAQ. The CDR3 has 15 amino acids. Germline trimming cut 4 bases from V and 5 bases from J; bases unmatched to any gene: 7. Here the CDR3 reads CASSSGTVGTGELFF. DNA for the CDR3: TGTGCCAGCAGCTCCGGGACAGTCGGGACCGGGGAGCTGTTTTTT.

The CDR3 DNA sequence: TGTGCCAGCAGTTATTCTGGGACTAGCGGCGAGCAGTACTTC. Translating it yields CASSYSGTSGEQYF. The chain carries TRBV6-5 and TRBJ2-7; TRBD2 agrees at 11 bases. Trimming took 3 bases from V and 6 from J; bases not matched to a gene: 4. This CDR3 is built from 14 residues. The germline gives CDR1 MNHEY, CDR2 SVGAGI.

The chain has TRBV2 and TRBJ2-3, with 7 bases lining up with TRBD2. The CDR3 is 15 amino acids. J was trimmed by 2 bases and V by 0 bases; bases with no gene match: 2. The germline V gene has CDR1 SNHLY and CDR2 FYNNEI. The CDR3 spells CASSEASGATDTQYF. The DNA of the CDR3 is TGTGCCAGCAGTGAAGCGAGCGGGGCCACAGATACGCAGTATTTT.

CDR3 bases: TGTGCCACCAGCATACAGACGAATCAGCCCCAGCATTTT. Its translation: CATSIQTNQPQHF. This sequence joins TRBV15 and TRBJ1-5, with D uncertain. Trimming shortened V by 4 bases and J by 4 bases, and 8 bases separated the two germline ends. The CDR3 sequence is 13 residues long. CDR1 is LNHNV, CDR2 YYDKDF, per germline (reference sequence). Filled out from reference TRBV15 and TRBJ1-5, the complete variable domain reads DAMVIQNPRYQVTQFGKPVTLSCSQTLNHNVMYWYQQKSSQAPKLLFHYYDKDFNNEADTPDNFQSRRPNTSFCFLDIRSPGLGDTAMYLCATSIQTNQPQHFGDGTRLSIL.

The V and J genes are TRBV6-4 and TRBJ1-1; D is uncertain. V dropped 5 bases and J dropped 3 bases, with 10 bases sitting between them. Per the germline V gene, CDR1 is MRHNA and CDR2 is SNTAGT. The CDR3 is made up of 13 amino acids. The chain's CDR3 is CASSRRTDTEAFF. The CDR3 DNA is TGTGCCAGCAGTCGGAGGACTGACACTGAAGCTTTCTTT.

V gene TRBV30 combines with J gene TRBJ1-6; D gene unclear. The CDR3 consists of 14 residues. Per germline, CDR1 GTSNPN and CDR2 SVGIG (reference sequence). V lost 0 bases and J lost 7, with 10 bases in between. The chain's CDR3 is CAWSVSSENSPLHF. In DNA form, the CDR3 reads TGTGCCTGGAGTGTGTCCAGCGAAAATTCACCCCTCCACTTT.

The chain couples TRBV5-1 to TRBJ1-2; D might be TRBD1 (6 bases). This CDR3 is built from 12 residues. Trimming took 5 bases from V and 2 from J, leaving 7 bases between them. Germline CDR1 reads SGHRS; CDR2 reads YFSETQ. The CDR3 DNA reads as TGCGCCAGCAGAGGACAGAACTATGGCTACACCTTC. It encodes CASRGQNYGYTF.

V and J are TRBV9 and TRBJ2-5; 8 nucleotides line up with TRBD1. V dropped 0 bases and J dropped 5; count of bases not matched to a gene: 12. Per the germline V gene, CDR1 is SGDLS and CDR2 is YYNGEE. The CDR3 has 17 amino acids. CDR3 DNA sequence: TGTGCCAGCAGCGTAGCGGAGTACAGGGGGAAAGTGGAGACCCAGTACTTC. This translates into CASSVAEYRGKVETQYF.

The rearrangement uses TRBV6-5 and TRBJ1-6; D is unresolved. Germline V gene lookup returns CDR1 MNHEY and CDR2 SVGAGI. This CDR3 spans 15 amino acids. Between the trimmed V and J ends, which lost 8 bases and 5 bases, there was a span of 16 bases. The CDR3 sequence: CASQLGDAHNSPLHF. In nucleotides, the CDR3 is TGTGCCAGCCAATTGGGAGATGCCCATAATTCACCCCTCCACTTT.

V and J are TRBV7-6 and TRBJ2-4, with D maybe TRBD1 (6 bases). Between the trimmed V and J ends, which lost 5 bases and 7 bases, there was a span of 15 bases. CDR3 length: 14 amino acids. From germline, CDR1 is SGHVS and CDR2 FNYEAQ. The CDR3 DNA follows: TGTGCCAGCAGCCTCTCAGGGGACGGGAACATTCAGTACTTC. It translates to CASSLSGDGNIQYF. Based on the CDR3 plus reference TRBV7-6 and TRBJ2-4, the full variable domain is GAGVSQSPRYKVTKRGQDVALRCDPISGHVSLYWYRQALGQGPEFLTYFNYEAQQDKSGLPNDRFSAERPEGSISTLTIQRTEQRDSAMYRCASSLSGDGNIQYFGAGTRLSVL.

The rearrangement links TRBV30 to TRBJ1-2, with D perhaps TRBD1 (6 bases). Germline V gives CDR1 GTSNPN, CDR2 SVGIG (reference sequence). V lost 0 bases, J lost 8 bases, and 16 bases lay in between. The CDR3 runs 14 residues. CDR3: CAWSVIIGGGGYTF. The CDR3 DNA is TGTGCCTGGAGTGTGATCATAGGGGGAGGGGGCTACACCTTC.